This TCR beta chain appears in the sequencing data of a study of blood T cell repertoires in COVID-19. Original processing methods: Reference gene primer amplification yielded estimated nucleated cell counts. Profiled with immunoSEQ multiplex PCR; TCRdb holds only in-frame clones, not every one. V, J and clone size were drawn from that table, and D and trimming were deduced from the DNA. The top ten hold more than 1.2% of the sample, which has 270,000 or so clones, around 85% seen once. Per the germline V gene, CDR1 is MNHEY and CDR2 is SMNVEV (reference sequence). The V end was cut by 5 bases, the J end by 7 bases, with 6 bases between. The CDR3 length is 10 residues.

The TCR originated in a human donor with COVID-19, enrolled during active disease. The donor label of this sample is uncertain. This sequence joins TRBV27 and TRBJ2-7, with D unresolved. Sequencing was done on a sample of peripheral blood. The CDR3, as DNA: TGTGCCAGCAGTCTCTCGGAGCAGTACTTC. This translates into CASSLSEQYF.